The clone carrying this TCR beta chain was recorded at least ten times. Its antigen is unidentified. The sample originates from a study of T cells in Graves' hyperthyroidism and ophthalmopathy. Study-wide findings and caveats: Most clonotypes that expanded in the thyroid above 0.001 also showed up in blood. In validation, the model predicted ophthalmopathy. These predictions came a median about 6.2 months before onset.

Germline loops: CDR1 LGHDT, CDR2 YNNKEL (reference sequence). V was clipped by 1 base and J by 6 bases, with 12 bases between them. CDR3 length: 14 residues. Researchers amplified the TCR beta CDR3 regions from RNA transcripts. During a first-round RT-PCR of the TCR CDR3, the HTBI primer set was used. TCRdb reprocessed the multiplex PCR reads via MiXCR and lists one record per CDR3 protein. This sample has 610,000 or so distinct CDR3 sequences, with more than 45% found just once. Graves' hyperthyroidism is called stable when ophthalmopathy does not progress within 18 months. This sequence originates from a young woman with Graves' hyperthyroidism. The sample was peripheral blood or thyroid tissue (not recorded which). This rearrangement joins TRBV3-1 to TRBJ1-1, with D tentatively TRBD1 (5 bases). The CDR3 loop reads CASSQVGTVAEAFF. The CDR3 DNA is TGTGCCAGCAGCCAAGTAGGGACGGTCGCTGAAGCTTTCTTT.